The clone carrying this T cell receptor beta chain showed up just once. The data are from a study of blood T cell repertoires in COVID-19. Per the germline V gene, CDR1 is SNHLY and CDR2 is FYNNEI. Trimming removed 5 bases from V and 8 bases from J, with 9 bases in between. The CDR3 runs 11 residues. Only in-frame clones appear in the TCRdb table, and some are missing; sequencing was by immunoSEQ multiplex PCR. The sample shows about 100,000 clones, roughly nine tenths of them seen only once. The sample comprised peripheral blood. This TCR derives from a man in his fifties or sixties with active COVID-19. The chain recombines TRBV2 with TRBJ1-2, with D perhaps TRBD1 (6 bases). This CDR3 is CASSRDTGYTF. The CDR3 DNA follows: TGTGCCAGCAGTAGGGACACAGGCTACACCTTC.